Below are 28 T cell receptor beta chains sequenced from a single sample in a study of T cells in Graves' hyperthyroidism and ophthalmopathy (dated by TCRdb to 2018 to 2020). Receptor amplification or capture employed multiplex PCR. Reads for this sample came from an Illumina HiSeq 2000. Amplification of TCR beta CDR3 regions was carried out from RNA transcripts. A first-round RT-PCR of the TCR CDR3 used the HTBI primer set with the Qiagen OneStep RT-PCR kit. TCRdb handled the public reads itself, with Q25 trimming in fastp and clone calling in MiXCR, and kept productive beta chains. For every CDR3 protein sequence, its rows merge into one entry that carries the most common genes and DNA. The sample contains about 600,000 distinct CDR3 sequences, about 16% of them found a single time. 2.5% to 4% of the sample is held by the ten biggest clonotypes. What was sequenced was blood. The receptor source for this set is a woman aged 40 to 50 with Graves' ophthalmopathy.

This clonotype was recorded a few times. The genes are TRBV7-6 and TRBJ1-1; the match to TRBD1 covers 10 bases. CDR1 and CDR2 from the germline V gene are SGHVS and FNYEAQ. The CDR3 has 18 residues. J gave up 2 bases and V 4 bases, and 13 bases lay outside the gene matches. The CDR3 loop reads CASSSGGQGNSKNTEAFF. Here the CDR3 DNA reads TGTGCCAGCAGCTCAGGGGGACAGGGGAATTCGAAAAACACTGAAGCTTTCTTT.

This clonotype was seen many times. This chain uses TRBV3-1 with TRBJ1-1, with unresolved D. V was cut by 2 bases and J by 5 bases, with 18 bases left in between. Germline V gives CDR1 LGHDT, CDR2 YNNKEL (reference sequence). The CDR3 contains 16 residues. The CDR3 loop is CASSQIFRQTPTEAFF. The CDR3 nucleotides are TGTGCCAGCAGCCAAATTTTCCGTCAAACCCCAACTGAAGCTTTCTTT.

This sequence joins TRBV7-2 and TRBJ1-5, with D perhaps TRBD1 (5 bases). Trimming took 5 bases from V and 2 from J, leaving 19 bases between them. The germline V gene encodes CDR1 SGHTA and CDR2 FQGNSA. This CDR3 comprises 17 residues. CDR3 bases: TGTGCCAGCAGCCAGTGGGGACCCGCTGCCGGCAATCAGCCCCAGCATTTT. Amino acids: CASSQWGPAAGNQPQHF.

This clonotype was seen ten or more times. The CDR3 nucleotides read TGTGCCAGCAGTTACCACCAGGGACAAGAGACCCAGTACTTC. As protein: CASSYHQGQETQYF. J is TRBJ2-5 and V is TRBV6-5, with a possible D match to TRBD1 (5 bases). The CDR3 is 14 residues long. With 2 bases removed from V and 2 bases from J, the gap between germline ends came to 9 bases. Germline loops: CDR1 MNHEY, CDR2 SVGAGI.

This clonotype has a count of ten or more. The chain employs TRBV6-2 or TRBV6-3 and TRBJ2-1; the match to TRBD2 covers 7 bases. Germline CDR1 is MNHEY and CDR2 is SVGEGT. The CDR3 runs to 15 residues. V shed 6 bases, J shed 7 bases, and the junction held 12 bases outside the gene matches. The CDR3 here is CASRNIAGGVNEQFF. Here the CDR3 DNA reads TGTGCCAGCAGAAATATAGCGGGTGGTGTGAATGAGCAGTTCTTC.

This clonotype showed up many times. The rearrangement joins TRBV11-2 to TRBJ2-5; tentatively, D is TRBD1 or TRBD2 (5 bases each). This CDR3 region has 14 residues. Germline V gene data show CDR1 as SGHAT and CDR2 as FQNNGV. The V end was cut by 5 bases, the J end by 4 bases, with 14 bases between. CDR3 in DNA: TGTGCCAGCAGCCCGGGGCAGGTCGGAGAGACCCAGTACTTC. Its translation: CASSPGQVGETQYF.

This clonotype has just a few counts. The V gene is TRBV10-2, the J gene TRBJ2-5, with D perhaps TRBD2 (6 bases). In germline, CDR1 is WSHSY, CDR2 SAAADI. Trimming took 0 bases from V and 2 from J, leaving 16 bases between them. This CDR3 comprises 17 residues. The CDR3 region is CASSESIAVDGQETQYF. The CDR3 DNA sequence: TGCGCCAGCAGTGAGTCCATAGCGGTAGATGGGCAAGAGACCCAGTACTTC.

This clonotype was observed a few times. V gene TRBV6-6 combines with J gene TRBJ2-5, with D perhaps being TRBD1 or TRBD2 (5 bases each). Germline lookup yields CDR1 MNHNY and CDR2 SVGAGI (reference sequence). Trimming removed 0 bases from V and 12 bases from J, with 11 bases in between. This CDR3 has 12 residues. Here the CDR3 DNA reads TGTGCCAGCAGTTACTCGAGGGGTTTGGAGTACTTC. Its protein product is CASSYSRGLEYF.

This clonotype was counted only a few times. The V gene is TRBV6-1, the J gene TRBJ2-3; 7 nucleotides match TRBD2. Germline values: CDR1 MNHNS, CDR2 SASEGT. The CDR3 is 12 residues long. After removal of 4 bases from V and 6 bases from J, the junction contained 1 base not matched to a gene. The CDR3 DNA reads TGTGCCAGCAGTGTACTAGCGGATACGCAGTATTTT. Amino acid sequence: CASSVLADTQYF.

The chain joins TRBV7-9 to TRBJ2-3; D is undetermined. The CDR3 sequence is 14 residues long. The germline CDR1 and CDR2 sequences are SEHNR and FQNEAQ (reference sequence). V was shortened by 5 bases and J by 3 bases, with 12 bases between the two germline ends. Written as DNA, the CDR3 is TGTGCCAGCAGCACCACCTCCTATACAGATACGCAGTATTTT. This translates into CASSTTSYTDTQYF.

This clonotype appeared many times. The chain joins TRBV11-2 to TRBJ2-3; D gene ambiguous. The V end lost 5 bases, the J end lost 6 bases, and 21 bases lay between the germline ends. The CDR3 loop spans 16 amino acids. In germline, CDR1 is SGHAT, CDR2 FQNNGV. CDR3 in DNA: TGTGCCAGCAGCATTCCCGGGCGGATGCGGCGGGATACGCAGTATTTT. Translating it yields CASSIPGRMRRDTQYF.

The chain carries TRBV28 and TRBJ1-4, with TRBD1 matching 10 bases. Germline V gene sequence: CDR1 MDHEN, CDR2 SYDVKM. Trimming removed 2 bases from V and 8 bases from J; junction bases left unmatched: 5. This CDR3 is built from 15 residues. For the CDR3, the DNA is TGTGCCAGCAGTTTAGACAGGGGGCCTCGAGAAAAACTGTTTTTT. Protein: CASSLDRGPREKLFF. The entire variable domain, with the rest obtained from reference TRBV28 and TRBJ1-4, is as follows: DVKVTQSSRYLVKRTGEKVFLECVQDMDHENMFWYRQDPGLGLRLIYFSYDVKMKEKGDIPEGYSVSREKKERFSLILESASTNQTSMYLCASSLDRGPREKLFFGSGTQLSVL.

This clonotype was counted ten times or more. The chain recombines TRBV5-1 with TRBJ2-1, with D unclear. With 4 bases removed from V and 10 bases from J, the gap between germline ends came to 18 bases. Germline assignment: CDR1 SGHRS and CDR2 YFSETQ. This CDR3 spans 14 amino acids. The DNA of the CDR3 is TGCGCCAGCAGCCTCGGTCCCACAATGGGCGAGCAGTTCTTC. Protein product: CASSLGPTMGEQFF.

The chain couples TRBV6-1 to TRBJ2-4; D perhaps matches TRBD1 (5 bases). Germline CDR1 is MNHNS and CDR2 is SASEGT. There are 12 residues in the CDR3. The germline V and J ends were trimmed by 6 bases and 6 bases, with 9 bases remaining between them. For the CDR3, the DNA is TGTGCCAGCAGGGGGCCGGGAAACATTCAGTACTTC. It is translated as CASRGPGNIQYF.

This clonotype has at least ten counts. The chain has TRBV30 and TRBJ1-1; D is undetermined. The length of the CDR3 is 11 residues. With 0 bases removed from V and 6 bases from J, the gap between germline ends came to 5 bases. Germline CDR1 reads GTSNPN; CDR2 reads SVGIG (reference sequence). The CDR3 spells CAWSVGAEAFF. CDR3 nucleotide sequence: TGTGCCTGGAGTGTAGGTGCTGAAGCTTTCTTT.

This clonotype was detected ten times or more. The chain combines TRBV10-3 with TRBJ1-1, with D tentatively TRBD1 (5 bases). Trimming cost V 0 bases and J 0 bases, with 14 bases left between them. Looked up from germline, CDR1 is ENHRY and CDR2 is SYGVKD. The CDR3 is made up of 17 amino acids. CDR3 nucleotides: TGTGCCATCAGTGAGTCTCAGGTGGGGACGGTGAACACTGAAGCTTTCTTT. Its protein is CAISESQVGTVNTEAFF.

This clonotype has ten or more counts. The chain carries TRBV9 and TRBJ2-7; D gene ambiguous. Trimming left V 2 bases short and J 0 bases short, with 9 bases between. This CDR3 contains 14 residues. Germline V CDR1 and CDR2: SGDLS, YYNGEE. The CDR3 nucleotides read TGTGCCAGCAGCGTGGGATCCCTCTCCTACGAGCAGTACTTC. It is translated as CASSVGSLSYEQYF.

In this sample, this clonotype turned up many times. The chain couples TRBV6-6 to TRBJ2-3; D gene unclear. In germline, CDR1 is MNHNY, CDR2 SVGAGI (reference sequence). V gave up 2 bases and J gave up 0 bases, with 9 bases separating them. The CDR3 is 15 residues long. CDR3 in DNA: TGTGCCAGCAGTTACAGAGCCAGAAGCACAGATACGCAGTATTTT. Protein product: CASSYRARSTDTQYF.

This clonotype came up many times. This chain joins TRBV12-3 or TRBV12-4 and TRBJ2-3; TRBD1 matches 7 bases. V shed 8 bases, J shed 0 bases, and the junction held 8 bases outside the gene matches. This CDR3 is 15 amino acids long. DNA of the CDR3: TGTGCCAGCTCACCACGGGACAGTAGCACAGATACGCAGTATTTT. Amino acids: CASSPRDSSTDTQYF.

This clonotype appeared once. With a much larger clone just one base away, this may be a read error. This chain's CDR3 is CASSLTAGTNEQLF. The CDR3 region has the DNA TGTGCCAGCAGTTTAACGGCTGGGACCAATGAGCAGCTCTTC. The genes are TRBV12-3 or TRBV12-4 and TRBJ2-1, with D perhaps TRBD1 or TRBD2 (5 bases each). The CDR3 contains 14 residues.

This chain joins TRBV5-1 and TRBJ1-2, with a weak D call TRBD1 (5 bases). The length of the CDR3 is 14 residues. The V and J ends lost 3 bases and 13 bases respectively, with 22 bases between them. CDR1 is SGHRS, CDR2 YFSETQ, per germline. DNA of the CDR3: TGCGCCAGCAGCTCCGACGAGCGGGGCGGTGCTCGCACCTTC. Its protein is CASSSDERGGARTF.

At least ten counts were recorded for this clonotype. The CDR3 region is CASSEASGRQKSSYNEQFF. Written as DNA, the CDR3 is TGTGCCAGCAGTGAGGCTAGCGGGAGACAAAAAAGCTCCTACAATGAGCAGTTCTTC. The chain couples TRBV2 to TRBJ2-1; 10 bases fit TRBD2. The CDR3 consists of 19 residues. Germline V gene lookup returns CDR1 SNHLY and CDR2 FYNNEI. With 3 bases clipped from V and 0 bases from J, the junction kept 11 bases outside the gene matches.

This clonotype has a count of ten or more. This sequence joins TRBV5-1 and TRBJ2-3; 10 positions match TRBD2. The CDR3 runs 16 residues. Trimming at V came to 4 bases and at J to 2 bases, leaving 7 bases not matched to a gene. Germline assignment: CDR1 SGHRS and CDR2 YFSETQ. CDR3 sequence reads: CASSGGLAVVTDTQYF. The CDR3 DNA reads TGCGCCAGCAGCGGCGGACTAGCGGTTGTCACAGATACGCAGTATTTT.

The chain has TRBV7-8 and TRBJ1-1; D is perhaps TRBD1 (6 bases). The germline CDR1 and CDR2 sequences are SGHVS and FQNEAQ. The CDR3 loop spans 12 amino acids. V lost 6 bases and J lost 6, with 11 bases in between. The CDR3 is CASRSQGSEAFF. The CDR3 bases are TGTGCCAGCAGATCACAGGGCTCTGAAGCTTTCTTT.

V usage is TRBV28 and J usage is TRBJ1-2; D is possibly TRBD1 (5 bases). This CDR3 region has 14 residues. CDR1 and CDR2 (germline): MDHEN, SYDVKM. Between the trimmed V and J ends, which lost 8 bases and 1 base, there was a span of 14 bases. CDR3 in amino acids: CASSGGGINYGYTF. The CDR3 nucleotides read TGTGCCAGCTCCGGGGGGGGAATTAACTATGGCTACACCTTC.

This clonotype was recorded many times. The chain couples TRBV28 to TRBJ2-3; 9 bases agree with TRBD1. The V segment lost 2 bases and the J segment 4 bases; nucleotides outside the gene matches: 4. Germline-derived CDR1 and CDR2 are MDHEN and SYDVKM. The CDR3 contains 15 residues. The CDR3 reads CASSLPQGASDTQYF. In nucleotides, the CDR3 is TGTGCCAGCAGTTTACCACAGGGGGCATCAGATACGCAGTATTTT. The whole variable domain, filled in from reference TRBV28 and TRBJ2-3, reads DVKVTQSSRYLVKRTGEKVFLECVQDMDHENMFWYRQDPGLGLRLIYFSYDVKMKEKGDIPEGYSVSREKKERFSLILESASTNQTSMYLCASSLPQGASDTQYFGPGTRLTVL.

This clonotype was observed many times. The rearrangement links TRBV6-2 or TRBV6-3 to TRBJ1-2; D gene unclear. V was shortened by 7 bases and J by 0 bases, with 6 bases between the two germline ends. CDR3 length equals 12 residues. CDR1 is MNHEY and CDR2 is SVGEGT in the germline V gene. CDR3 coding DNA: TGTGCCAGCAACAACGCTAACTATGGCTACACCTTC. Its protein is CASNNANYGYTF.

The rearrangement links TRBV6-2 or TRBV6-3 to TRBJ2-5; 9 nucleotides line up with TRBD1. V trimming: 5 bases; J trimming: 3 bases; junction bases outside the gene matches: 7. CDR1 and CDR2 (germline): MNHEY, SVGEGT. This CDR3 is 15 amino acids long. The CDR3 sequence: CASSNSGQGEETQYF. Here the CDR3 DNA reads TGTGCCAGCAGTAATTCGGGACAGGGTGAAGAGACCCAGTACTTC.